This entry describes one T cell receptor (beta chain). This specimen comes from a study of blood T cell repertoires in COVID-19. For the study at large: The analysed material was cDNA or gDNA that came from T cells, B-cell-depleted T cells, or PBMCs.

Profiling relied on immunoSEQ multiplex PCR, and the TCRdb table lists in-frame clones only, not all of them. This table holds around 79,000 clones, about 88% found once. CDR1 and CDR2 from the germline V gene are KGHSH and LQKENI. This CDR3 has 18 amino acids. The V and J ends lost 4 bases and 6 bases, in that order; junction bases with no gene match: 18. The rearrangement joins TRBV18 to TRBJ1-2; the match to TRBD1 covers 9 bases. The sample consisted of peripheral blood. The clonotype originates from a human donor in a cohort sampled during active COVID-19. CDR3 residues: CASSLTGGAKVGSHGYTF. Written as DNA, the CDR3 is TGTGCCAGCTCACTAACAGGGGGCGCCAAGGTTGGAAGCCATGGCTACACCTTC.